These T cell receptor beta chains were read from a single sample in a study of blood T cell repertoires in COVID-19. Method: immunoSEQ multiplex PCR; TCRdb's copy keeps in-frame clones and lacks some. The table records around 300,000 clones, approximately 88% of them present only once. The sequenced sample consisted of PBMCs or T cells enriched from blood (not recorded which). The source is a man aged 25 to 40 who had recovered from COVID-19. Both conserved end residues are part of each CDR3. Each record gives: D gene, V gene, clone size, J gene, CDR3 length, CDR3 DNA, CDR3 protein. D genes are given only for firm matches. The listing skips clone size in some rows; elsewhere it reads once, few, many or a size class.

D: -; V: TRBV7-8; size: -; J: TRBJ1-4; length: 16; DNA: TGTGCCAGCAGATACCTACGGCCAGGCAGCAGAGAAAAACTGTTTTTT; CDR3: CASRYLRPGSREKLFF
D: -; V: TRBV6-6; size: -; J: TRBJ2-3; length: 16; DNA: TGTGCCAGCAGTTACTCGGGCAGGATGATCACAGATACGCAGTATTTT; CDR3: CASSYSGRMITDTQYF
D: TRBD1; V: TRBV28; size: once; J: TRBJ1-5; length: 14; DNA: TGTGCCAGCAGTGACAGGGGCGACAATCAGCCCCAGCATTTT; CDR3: CASSDRGDNQPQHF
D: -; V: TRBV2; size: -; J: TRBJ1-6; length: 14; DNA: TGTGCCAGCAGTGAACCCCGGTATAATTCACCCCTCCACTTT; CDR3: CASSEPRYNSPLHF
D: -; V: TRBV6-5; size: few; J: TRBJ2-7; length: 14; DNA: TGTGCCAGCAGTCTCTCGGACGGGGCCTACGAGCAGTACTTC; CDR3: CASSLSDGAYEQYF
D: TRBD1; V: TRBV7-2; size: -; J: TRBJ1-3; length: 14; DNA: TGTGCCAGCAGCCCTGGACAGGCTGGAAACACCATATATTTT; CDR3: CASSPGQAGNTIYF
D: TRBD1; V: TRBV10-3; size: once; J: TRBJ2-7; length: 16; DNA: TGTGCCATCAGTGACAGGACAGGGGCGAACGCCTACGAGCAGTACTTC; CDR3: CAISDRTGANAYEQYF
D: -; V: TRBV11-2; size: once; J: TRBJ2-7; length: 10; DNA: TGTGCCAGCAGCCTCTACGAGCAGTACTTC; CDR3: CASSLYEQYF
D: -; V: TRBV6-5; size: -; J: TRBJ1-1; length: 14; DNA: TGTGCCAGCCGCCGTCAGGGGTTGGTCACTGAAGCTTTCTTT; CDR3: CASRRQGLVTEAFF
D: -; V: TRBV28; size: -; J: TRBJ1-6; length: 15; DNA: TGTGCCAGCAGTTCCCCGGACACGGGGGGACCACCCCTCCACTTT; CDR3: CASSSPDTGGPPLHF
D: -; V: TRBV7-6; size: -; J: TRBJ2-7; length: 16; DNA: TGTGCCAGCAGCACTCAGGCCGGCGTCCGCACCTACGAGCAGTACTTC; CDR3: CASSTQAGVRTYEQYF
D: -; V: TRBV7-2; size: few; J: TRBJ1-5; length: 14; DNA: TGTGCCAGCAGCTTCACTAGTAGCAATCAGCCCCAGCATTTT; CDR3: CASSFTSSNQPQHF
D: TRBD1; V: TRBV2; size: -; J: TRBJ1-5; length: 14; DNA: TGTGCCAGCAGCGCAGACAGGGGGAATCAGCCCCAGCATTTT; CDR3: CASSADRGNQPQHF
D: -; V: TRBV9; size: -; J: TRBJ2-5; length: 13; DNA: TGTGCCAGCAGCGCCCCATTCAGAGAGACCCAGTACTTC; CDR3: CASSAPFRETQYF
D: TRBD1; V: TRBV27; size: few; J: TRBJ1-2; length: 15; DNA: TGTGCCAGCAGTCTGACAGGGGGCGTCAACTATGGCTACACCTTC; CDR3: CASSLTGGVNYGYTF
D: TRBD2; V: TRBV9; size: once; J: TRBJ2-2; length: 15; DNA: TGTGCCAGCAGCGTAATTGGGACTAGCACCGGGGAGCTGTTTTTT; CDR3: CASSVIGTSTGELFF
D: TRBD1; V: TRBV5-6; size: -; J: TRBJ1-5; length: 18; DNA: TGTGCCAGCAGCTTGTTCGCCAGGGGGCACCAGGGAAATCAGCCCCAGCATTTT; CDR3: CASSLFARGHQGNQPQHF
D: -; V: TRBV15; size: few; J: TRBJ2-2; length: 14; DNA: TGTGCCACCAGCCTAGCGCAGGACACCGGGGAGCTGTTTTTT; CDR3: CATSLAQDTGELFF
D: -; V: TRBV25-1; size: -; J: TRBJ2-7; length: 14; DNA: TGTGCCAGCAGTGCCGGGGACACCTCCTACGAGCAGTACTTC; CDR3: CASSAGDTSYEQYF
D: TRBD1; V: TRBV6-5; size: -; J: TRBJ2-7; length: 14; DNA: TGTGCCAGCAGCAGAGGGACAGAATCTTACGAGCAGTACTTC; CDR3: CASSRGTESYEQYF
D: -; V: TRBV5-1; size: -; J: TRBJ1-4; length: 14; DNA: TGCGCCAGCAGCTTGGTCCCAGGGCGGGAAAAACTGTTTTTT; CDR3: CASSLVPGREKLFF
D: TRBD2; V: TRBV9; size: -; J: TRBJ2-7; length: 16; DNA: TGTGCCAGCAGCGAGGGGGGACTAGCGCTTGGCTACGAGCAGTACTTC; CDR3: CASSEGGLALGYEQYF
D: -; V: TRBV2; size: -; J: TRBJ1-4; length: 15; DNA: TGTGCCAGCAGTGAAAACAGGGCAACTAATGAAAAACTGTTTTTT; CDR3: CASSENRATNEKLFF
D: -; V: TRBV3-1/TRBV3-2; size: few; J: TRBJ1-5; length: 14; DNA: TGTGCCAGCAGCCAAGACCCAGGGAATTGGCCCCAGCATTTT; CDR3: CASSQDPGNWPQHF
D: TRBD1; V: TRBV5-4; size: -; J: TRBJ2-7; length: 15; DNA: TGTGCCAGCAGCTTGGCCGGGACAGGGACCTACGAGCAGTACTTC; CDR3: CASSLAGTGTYEQYF